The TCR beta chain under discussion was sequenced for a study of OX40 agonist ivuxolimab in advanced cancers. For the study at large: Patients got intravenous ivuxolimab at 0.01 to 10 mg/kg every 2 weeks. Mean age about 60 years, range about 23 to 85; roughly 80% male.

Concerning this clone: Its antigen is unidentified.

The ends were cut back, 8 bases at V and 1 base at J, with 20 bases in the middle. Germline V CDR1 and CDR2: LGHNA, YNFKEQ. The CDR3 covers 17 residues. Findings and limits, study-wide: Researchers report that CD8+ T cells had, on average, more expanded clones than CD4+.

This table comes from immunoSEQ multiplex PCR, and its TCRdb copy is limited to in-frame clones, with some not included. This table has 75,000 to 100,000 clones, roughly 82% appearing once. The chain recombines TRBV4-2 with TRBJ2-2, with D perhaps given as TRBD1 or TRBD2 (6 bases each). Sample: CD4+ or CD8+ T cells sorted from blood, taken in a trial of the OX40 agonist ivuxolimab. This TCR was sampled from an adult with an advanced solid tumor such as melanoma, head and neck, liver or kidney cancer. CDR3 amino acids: CASLSGQGRLNTGELFF. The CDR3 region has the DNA TGTGCCAGCCTCTCGGGGCAGGGGAGGTTGAACACCGGGGAGCTGTTTTTT.